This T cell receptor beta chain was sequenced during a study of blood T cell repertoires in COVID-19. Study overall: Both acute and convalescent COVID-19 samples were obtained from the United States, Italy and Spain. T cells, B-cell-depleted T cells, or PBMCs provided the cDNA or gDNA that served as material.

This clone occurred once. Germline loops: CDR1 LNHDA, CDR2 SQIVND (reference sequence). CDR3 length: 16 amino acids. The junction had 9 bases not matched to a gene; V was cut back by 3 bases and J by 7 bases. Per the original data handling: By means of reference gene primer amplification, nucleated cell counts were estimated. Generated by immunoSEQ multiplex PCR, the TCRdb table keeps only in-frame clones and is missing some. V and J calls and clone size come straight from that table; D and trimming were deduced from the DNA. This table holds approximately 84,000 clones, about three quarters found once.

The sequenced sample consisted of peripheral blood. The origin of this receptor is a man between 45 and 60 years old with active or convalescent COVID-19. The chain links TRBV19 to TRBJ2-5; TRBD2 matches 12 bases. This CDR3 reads CASSIPTSGGPGTQYF. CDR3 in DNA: TGTGCCAGTAGTATCCCGACTAGCGGGGGCCCTGGGACCCAGTACTTC.